Sequencing of this T cell receptor beta chain was carried out in a study of CD8 T cell repertoires and HIV-1 epitope variants. Turning to the study itself: Separate wells received one of Twenty-five Gag or Nef variant peptides. Control wells had CMV/EBV/flu peptides, negative Ebola AY9, or no peptide.

About this clone itself: The antigen is undetermined.

Trimming took off 3 bases at V and 6 bases at J, with 14 bases between the two ends. This CDR3 has 13 residues. Germline V gene lookup returns CDR1 GTSNPN and CDR2 SVGIG (reference sequence). Profiled with immunoSEQ multiplex PCR; TCRdb holds only in-frame clones, not every one. The sample has about 4,800 clones, approximately 71% seen once; the top ten hold around 46%. Findings of the study overall: No clonotypes responded to the TAALDMSHF plasma variant; roughly 5 recognized KF9, one HW9.

The chain uses TRBV30 and TRBJ1-2; maybe TRBD1 (6 bases). This TCR was recovered from a male donor with HIV. Material for sequencing was cultured CD8+ T cells derived from PBMCs. The CDR3 reads CAWRGTPGNGYTF. The CDR3 region has the DNA TGTGCCTGGAGAGGGACACCCGGGAATGGCTACACCTTC.